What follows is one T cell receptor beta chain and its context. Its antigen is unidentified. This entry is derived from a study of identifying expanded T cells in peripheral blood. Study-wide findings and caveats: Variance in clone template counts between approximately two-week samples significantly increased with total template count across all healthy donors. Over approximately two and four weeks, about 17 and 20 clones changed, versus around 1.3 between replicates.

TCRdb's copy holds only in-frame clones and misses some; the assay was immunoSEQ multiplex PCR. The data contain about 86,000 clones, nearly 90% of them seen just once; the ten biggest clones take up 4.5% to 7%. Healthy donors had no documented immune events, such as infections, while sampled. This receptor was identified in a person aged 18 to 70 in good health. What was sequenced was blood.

The chain's CDR3 is CASGRDPGGGYTF. In nucleotides, the CDR3 is TGTGCCAGCGGAAGGGACCCGGGCGGGGGCTACACCTTC. J is TRBJ1-2 and V is TRBV2, with D tentatively TRBD1 (5 bases). Trimming took 8 bases from V and 8 from J, leaving 18 bases between them. The CDR3 has 13 amino acids. The V gene's germline CDR1 is SNHLY and CDR2 FYNNEI.